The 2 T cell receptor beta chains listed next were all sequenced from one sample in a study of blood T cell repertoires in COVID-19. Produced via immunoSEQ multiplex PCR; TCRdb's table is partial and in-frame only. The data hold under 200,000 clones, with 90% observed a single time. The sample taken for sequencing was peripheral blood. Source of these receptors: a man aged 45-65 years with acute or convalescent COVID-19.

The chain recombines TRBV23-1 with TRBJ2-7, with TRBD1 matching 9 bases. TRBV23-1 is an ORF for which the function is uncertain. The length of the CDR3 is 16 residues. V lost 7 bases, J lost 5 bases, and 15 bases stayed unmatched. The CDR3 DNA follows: TGCGCCAGCATGTTCCGGGACAGGGCATTTTTCCACGAGCAGTACTTC. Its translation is CASMFRDRAFFHEQYF.

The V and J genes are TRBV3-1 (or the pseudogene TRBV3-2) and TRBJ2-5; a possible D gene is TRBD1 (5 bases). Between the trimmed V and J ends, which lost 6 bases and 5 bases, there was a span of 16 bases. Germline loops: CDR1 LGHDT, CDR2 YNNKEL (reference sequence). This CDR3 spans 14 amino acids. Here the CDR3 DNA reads TGTGCCAGCAGACGGACAAGCTCCGGGGAGACCCAGTACTTC. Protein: CASRRTSSGETQYF.